This T cell receptor beta chain was obtained from a study of T-cell memory formation after mild COVID-19. Turning to the study itself: Among the donors, TCR clusters were largely specific to each donor.

Per the germline V gene, CDR1 is SEHNR and CDR2 is FQNEAQ (reference sequence). CDR3 size: 13 residues. V was shortened by 7 bases and J by 4 bases, with 13 bases between the two germline ends. TCRdb called the 5' RACE reads again in MiXCR, with one record for every CDR3 protein. Among 410,000 or so distinct CDR3 sequences listed, more than 20% were seen once. Sequenced sample: PBMCs or a T cell subset sorted from them (not recorded which). This sequence originates from an adult woman who had mild COVID-19 (a few samples of this study predate the infection). Cell type and time point are not known. The chain is built from TRBV7-9 and TRBJ1-2, with D perhaps matching TRBD1 (6 bases). The CDR3 nucleotides read TGTGCCAGCACCCTGACAGGTGCCTATGGCTACACCTTC. Translated: CASTLTGAYGYTF.